The rows below give T cell receptor beta chains drawn from one sample of a study of blood T cell repertoires in COVID-19. The assay was immunoSEQ multiplex PCR, and TCRdb's table has in-frame clones only and misses some. Of around 200,000 clones listed, 65% to 85% are singletons. Sequencing was carried out using peripheral blood. The receptors stem from a middle-aged man with active or convalescent COVID-19. CDR3s include the opening cysteine and the closing phenylalanine or tryptophan. D genes are given only for firm matches. Size is stated for part of the rows, as once, few or many counts, or as a class when the clone is expanded.

>TRBD1|-|TRBJ2-2|TRBV29-1
CSASAGQGDTGELFF
TGCAGCGCTAGTGCGGGACAGGGCGACACCGGGGAGCTGTTTTTT
>-|-|TRBJ1-1|TRBV29-1
CSGGGGGDEAFF
TGCAGCGGCGGAGGGGGAGGGGATGAAGCTTTCTTT
>-|-|TRBJ2-1|TRBV29-1
CSVDGGIWEFF
TGCAGCGTTGACGGCGGTATCTGGGAGTTCTTC
>-|-|TRBJ2-2|TRBV7-8
CASSYGAAGELFF
TGTGCCAGCAGCTACGGAGCGGCCGGGGAGCTGTTTTTT
>-|-|TRBJ2-7|TRBV5-1
CASSSSLRLGGNSYEQYF
TGCGCCAGCAGCTCCTCTTTACGGCTTGGGGGGAACTCCTACGAGCAGTACTTC
>-|-|TRBJ2-7|TRBV7-8
CASSLGAAEQYF
TGTGCCAGCAGCTTAGGGGCTGCGGAGCAGTACTTC
>TRBD1|-|TRBJ1-4|TRBV2
CASSGTGNEKLFF
TGTGCCAGCAGTGGGACAGGCAATGAAAAACTGTTTTTT
>-|-|TRBJ2-1|TRBV5-4
CASSLVVAGNNEQFF
TGTGCCAGCAGCTTGGTAGTGGCCGGGAACAATGAGCAGTTCTTC
>-|-|TRBJ1-2|TRBV3-1/TRBV3-2
CASSQLDTPNYGYTF
TGTGCCAGCAGCCAACTCGACACCCCTAACTATGGCTACACCTTC
>TRBD2|-|TRBJ2-2|TRBV2
CASAGGTNTGELFF
TGTGCCAGTGCGGGAGGGACGAACACCGGGGAGCTGTTTTTT
>-|-|TRBJ1-1|TRBV11-3
CASSLDGGLRTEAFF
TGTGCCAGCAGCTTAGATGGCGGGCTGAGAACTGAAGCTTTCTTT
>TRBD2|-|TRBJ2-5|TRBV10-1
CASSEGLAAETQYF
TGCGCCAGCAGTGAGGGACTAGCGGCGGAGACCCAGTACTTC
>-|-|TRBJ2-3|TRBV19
CASSKSQGPDTQYF
TGTGCCAGTAGTAAATCACAGGGTCCCGATACGCAGTATTTT
>-|-|TRBJ2-7|TRBV4-2
CASSQEPGYEQYF
TGTGCCAGCAGCCAAGAACCAGGGTACGAGCAGTACTTC
>TRBD2|-|TRBJ2-7|TRBV7-9
CASSFGSGNEQYF
TGTGCCAGCAGCTTCGGGAGCGGGAACGAGCAGTACTTC
>TRBD1|-|TRBJ1-5|TRBV29-1
CSATTGVSQPQHF
TGCAGCGCAACGACAGGGGTTAGCCAGCCCCAGCATTTT
>-|-|TRBJ1-2|TRBV5-1
CASSPGQPTNYGYTF
TGCGCCAGCAGCCCAGGACAGCCTACTAACTATGGCTACACCTTC
>TRBD1|many|TRBJ1-2|TRBV30
CAWETGSGGYTF
TGTGCCTGGGAGACAGGGTCAGGGGGCTACACCTTC
>TRBD1|-|TRBJ1-2|TRBV27
CASRTRTGVNYGYTF
TGTGCCAGCAGAACACGGACAGGGGTTAACTATGGCTACACCTTC
>-|-|TRBJ1-4|TRBV30
CAWSVHGPQGLLFF
TGTGCCTGGAGTGTACACGGACCACAGGGCCTACTGTTTTTT
>-|-|TRBJ1-5|TRBV6-1
CASSEANNQPQHF
TGTGCCAGCAGTGAAGCTAACAATCAGCCCCAGCATTTT
>TRBD1|few|TRBJ1-2|TRBV30
CAWKFTTGGDFYGYTF
TGTGCCTGGAAGTTTACGACAGGGGGCGATTTCTATGGCTACACCTTC
>-|-|TRBJ1-5|TRBV7-8
CASSLEGAYSNQPQHF
TGTGCCAGCAGCTTAGAGGGAGCGTATAGCAATCAGCCCCAGCATTTT